Described below is a single T cell receptor beta chain sequence and its context. What it binds is not known. Researchers attached unique molecular identifiers to individual cDNA molecules. TCRdb re-called the 5' RACE reads through MiXCR, storing one row per CDR3 protein. The table includes tens of thousands of distinct CDR3 sequences, approximately 5.6% detected once. The CDR3 consists of 15 residues. Trimming removed 4 bases from V and 3 bases from J, with 14 bases in between. The germline gives CDR1 SGHRS, CDR2 YFSETQ. This entry belongs to a study of early T cells in non-severe SARS-CoV-2 infection. Study as a whole: Sequenced bulk RNA came from whole blood that was unsorted, and chains were unpaired.

Study results and caveats: In VDJdb matching, anti-spike CD8 responses were favored while private and CD4 specificities went missing.

Source material: whole blood. The chain combines TRBV5-1 with TRBJ2-4; D is uncertain. This TCR came from an adult who was a healthcare worker with PCR-confirmed SARS-CoV-2 infection or an uninfected control (not recorded which). CDR3 nucleotide sequence: TGCGCCAGCAGCCCCCAGGAATTCGGCAAAAACATTCAGTACTTC. Translation gives CASSPQEFGKNIQYF.